A single sample gave rise to the 12 T cell receptor beta chains below, sequenced in a study of OX40 agonist ivuxolimab in advanced cancers. Libraries were prepared through the immunoSEQ multiplex PCR assay. The source is immuneACCESS, and TCRdb retained only in-frame sequences with V and J called. Part of the clones is not carried over; for the studies checked, unresolved V genes explain less than half of this, and the remainder is unexplained. The sample includes roughly 80,000 clones, with approximately 80% observed a single time. Clones ranked in the top ten supply roughly 2% of the sample. The sample in question was CD4+ or CD8+ T cells sorted from blood, obtained in a trial of the OX40 agonist ivuxolimab. The receptors originated from an adult with an advanced solid tumor such as melanoma, head and neck, liver or kidney cancer.

This clone has only a few counts. V is TRBV7-2 and J is TRBJ1-3, with a possible D match to TRBD1 (6 bases). Germline CDR1 is SGHTA and CDR2 is FQGNSA. CDR3 size: 15 residues. V lost 4 bases, J lost 0 bases, and 10 bases lay in between. The CDR3 loop reads CASSSFRGSGNTIYF. DNA for the CDR3: TGTGCCAGCAGCTCGTTCAGGGGCTCTGGAAACACCATATATTTT.

The V gene is TRBV5-5, the J gene TRBJ2-6; 7 bases are a match to TRBD1. The CDR3 runs to 19 residues. The junction had 14 bases not matched to a gene; V was cut back by 4 bases and J by 1 base. Germline CDR1 is SGHKS and CDR2 is YYEKEE (reference sequence). CDR3 nucleotide sequence: TGTGCCAGCAGCCCCCCCGGGACAGTGCTGGCGTCTGGGGCCAACGTCCTGACTTTC. It yields the protein CASSPPGTVLASGANVLTF.

The rearrangement joins TRBV19 to TRBJ1-2, with TRBD1 as a possible D gene (5 bases). The CDR3 runs to 13 residues. CDR1 LNHDA and CDR2 SQIVND come from the germline V gene (reference sequence). V dropped 4 bases and J dropped 7 bases, with 13 bases sitting between them. The chain's CDR3 is CASSTARAAGYTF. The DNA for the CDR3 is TGTGCCAGTAGTACAGCCAGGGCAGCTGGCTACACCTTC.

The chain has TRBV5-5 and TRBJ2-5; D remains unclear. V was pared by 2 bases and J by 0 bases, with 5 bases between. Germline V gene data show CDR1 as SGHKS and CDR2 as YYEKEE (reference sequence). CDR3 size: 13 residues. The CDR3 loop reads CASSFRYQETQYF. In DNA, the CDR3 is TGTGCCAGCAGCTTTAGGTACCAAGAGACCCAGTACTTC.

This chain connects TRBV30 to TRBJ1-6; D not certain. Germline V gene lookup returns CDR1 GTSNPN and CDR2 SVGIG (reference sequence). Trimming removed 2 bases at V and 0 bases at J, with 14 bases between. This CDR3 region has 17 residues. The CDR3 spells CAWSPGLPGSYNSPLHF. The CDR3 region has the DNA TGTGCCTGGAGTCCAGGACTCCCCGGCTCCTATAATTCACCCCTCCACTTT.

This clone came up once. CDR3 loop: CASSLVQTYGGSYEQYF. The CDR3 DNA reads TGTGCCAGCAGCTTAGTCCAAACCTACGGGGGATCCTACGAGCAGTACTTC. The chain is built from TRBV11-2 and TRBJ2-7; D is possibly TRBD2 (6 bases). Trimming removed 1 base from V and 1 base from J, with 17 bases in between. In germline, CDR1 is SGHAT, CDR2 FQNNGV. The CDR3 length is 17 residues.

This clone was detected once. The chain joins TRBV7-8 to TRBJ2-2; no clear D. This CDR3 has 15 amino acids. CDR1 and CDR2 from the germline V gene are SGHVS and FQNEAQ. Trimming removed 2 bases at V and 3 bases at J, with 10 bases between. In DNA, the CDR3 is TGTGCCAGCAGCTTAAATGCCCAGGACACCGGGGAGCTGTTTTTT. Its protein is CASSLNAQDTGELFF.

CDR3 nucleotide sequence: TGTGCCTGCCAAGGAACAGGGGGCCCAGATACGCAGTATTTT. Translated, it gives CACQGTGGPDTQYF. The rearrangement links TRBV19 to TRBJ2-3; 9 bases agree with TRBD1. Germline values: CDR1 LNHDA, CDR2 SQIVND (reference sequence). The CDR3 loop spans 14 amino acids. V gave up 11 bases and J gave up 4 bases; unmatched junction bases: 10.

The gene calls are TRBV7-2 and TRBJ2-2; unclear D gene. Germline values: CDR1 SGHTA, CDR2 FQGNSA. The CDR3 spans 13 residues. Trimming cost V 5 bases and J 5 bases, with 9 bases left between them. The CDR3 protein is CASSLTRTGELFF. DNA of the CDR3: TGTGCCAGCAGCCTTACAAGGACCGGGGAGCTGTTTTTT.

J is TRBJ1-2 and V is TRBV7-8; TRBD1 is a possible D gene (5 bases). This CDR3 has 16 residues. Germline CDR1 is SGHVS and CDR2 is FQNEAQ. The V end lost 5 bases, the J end lost 6 bases, and 22 bases lay between the germline ends. CDR3 in DNA: TGTGCCAGCAGCCCACTTCAGGGCGTCGTTACCAATGGCTACACCTTC. Encoded protein: CASSPLQGVVTNGYTF.

The chain recombines TRBV2 with TRBJ1-1, with D maybe TRBD1 (6 bases). This CDR3 has 17 amino acids. In germline, CDR1 is SNHLY, CDR2 FYNNEI. The V and J ends lost 2 bases and 1 base respectively, with 17 bases between them. The CDR3 here is CASSEWASGAKNTEAFF. Written as DNA, the CDR3 is TGTGCCAGCAGTGAATGGGCTTCAGGGGCCAAGAACACTGAAGCTTTCTTT.

This chain connects TRBV19 to TRBJ1-5; D not certain. Looked up from germline, CDR1 is LNHDA and CDR2 is SQIVND (reference sequence). CDR3 length: 16 amino acids. Trimming cost V 0 bases and J 5 bases, with 14 bases left between them. The CDR3 protein is CASSIDGRRIHQPQHF. The CDR3 nucleotides read TGTGCCAGTAGTATAGATGGTAGGAGGATCCATCAGCCCCAGCATTTT.